This T cell receptor beta chain was observed in a study of human T cells and chemical hapten exposure. Whole-study results and caveats: The formation of large CDR3 similarity clusters by expanded TCRs significantly exceeded that of controls.

CDR3 size: 15 residues. V lost 0 bases and J lost 0, with 7 bases in between. In germline, CDR1 is SGDLS, CDR2 YYNGEE. Regarding time point: patch test 3, about 24 weeks after DPC sensitization. As for treatment: therapeutic diphenylcyclopropenone sensitization with weekly scalp DPC. This clonotype was seen at least ten times. What it recognizes is unknown. Each CDR3 protein is one row after TCRdb ran MiXCR on the RACE reads. In the table there are about 82,000 distinct CDR3 sequences, approximately 12% of which are singletons. The TCR comes from a woman in her 50s with alopecia areata. Some clones in this sample may be carry-over from other donors' samples. This chain uses TRBV9 with TRBJ2-1, with D unresolved. The sample here was whole blood, taken in connection with sensitization to the hapten diphenylcyclopropenone (DPC). The CDR3 nucleotides are TGTGCCAGCAGCGTAGAGGATAGCTCCTACAATGAGCAGTTCTTC. It translates to CASSVEDSSYNEQFF. The full variable domain, in which reference TRBV9 and TRBJ2-1 provide the parts outside the CDR3, is DSGVTQTPKHLITATGQRVTLRCSPRSGDLSVYWYQQSLDQGLQFLIQYYNGEERAKGNILERFSAQQFPDLHSELNLSSLELGDSALYFCASSVEDSSYNEQFFGPGTRLTVL.